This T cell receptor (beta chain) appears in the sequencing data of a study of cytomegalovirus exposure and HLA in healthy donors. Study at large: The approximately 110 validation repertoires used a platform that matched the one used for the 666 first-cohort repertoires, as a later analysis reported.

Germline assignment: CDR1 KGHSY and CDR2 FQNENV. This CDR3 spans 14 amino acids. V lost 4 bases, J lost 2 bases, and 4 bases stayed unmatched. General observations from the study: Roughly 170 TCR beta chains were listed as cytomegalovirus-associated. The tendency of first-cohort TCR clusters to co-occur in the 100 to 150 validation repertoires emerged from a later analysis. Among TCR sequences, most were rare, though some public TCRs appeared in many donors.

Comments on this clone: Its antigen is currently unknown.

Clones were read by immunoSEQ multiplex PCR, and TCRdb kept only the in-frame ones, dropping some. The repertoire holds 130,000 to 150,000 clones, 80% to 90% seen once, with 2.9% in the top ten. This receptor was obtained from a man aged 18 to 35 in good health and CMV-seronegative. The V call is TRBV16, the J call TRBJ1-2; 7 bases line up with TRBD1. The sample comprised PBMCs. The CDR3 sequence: CASSRDSDNYGYTF. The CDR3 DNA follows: TGTGCCAGCAGCCGGGACAGCGACAACTATGGCTACACCTTC.